This T cell receptor beta chain was found in a study of identifying expanded T cells in peripheral blood. The germline V gene has CDR1 MGHDK and CDR2 SYGVNS. This CDR3 has 12 residues. Trimming pared 3 bases from V and 2 bases from J, leaving 2 bases between. Findings of the study overall: Over around two and four weeks, about 15 and 19 clones changed, versus roughly 1.2 between replicates. Across healthy donors, higher total template counts meant significantly greater approximately two-week count variance.

No infections or other immune events were documented during collection. Some clones are missing from TCRdb's copy, which holds only in-frame ones; the method was immunoSEQ multiplex PCR. The sample lists 120,000 or so clones; over 65% were seen once. In the case of this clone: What it binds is not known.

The sequenced sample was blood. The chain carries TRBV25-1 and TRBJ2-1, with unresolved D. The origin of this receptor is a person aged 18 to 69 in good health. The DNA of the CDR3 is TGTGCCAGCAGTGATACCTACAATGAGCAGTTCTTC. Protein: CASSDTYNEQFF.